The clone carrying this T cell receptor (beta chain) was counted between two and nine times. V was cut by 7 bases and J by 10 bases, with 13 bases left in between. Germline V lookup: CDR1 MNHEY, CDR2 SVGAGI. This CDR3 is 11 amino acids long. This record comes from a study of T cell changes during pregnancy in multiple sclerosis. This table comes from immunoSEQ multiplex PCR, and its TCRdb copy is limited to in-frame clones, with some not included. The repertoire holds around 80,000 clones, with around 90% as singletons. This sequence was found in a female donor with multiple sclerosis, enrolled in a pregnancy study. The starting material was peripheral blood, obtained before pregnancy. The chain employs TRBV6-5 and TRBJ1-1; a weak D match, TRBD1 (6 bases). This CDR3 is CASIYRDRAFF. CDR3 nucleotide sequence: TGTGCCAGCATATACAGGGATAGAGCTTTCTTT.